The 5 T cell receptor beta chains below come from one sample, sequenced in a study of beta chain features in type 1 diabetes. Investigators reverse transcribed all isolated RNA, so they sequenced expressed TCRB transcripts. Only in-frame clones appear in the TCRdb table, and some are missing; sequencing was by immunoSEQ multiplex PCR. The table records approximately 250,000 clones, roughly an eighth of them present only once. The sample was naive CD4+ T cells from blood. Source of these receptors: a woman in her thirties or forties in good health.

The genes are TRBV9 and TRBJ1-6, with D maybe TRBD1 (6 bases). V lost 0 bases to trimming and J lost 9 bases, with 13 bases between them. CDR1 is SGDLS and CDR2 is YYNGEE in the germline V gene. The CDR3 sequence is 15 residues long. CDR3 sequence (DNA): TGTGCCAGCAGCGTAGATAGGAAAGGGGGTTCACCCCTCCACTTT. Translating gives CASSVDRKGGSPLHF.

This clone was counted between two and nine times. The chain couples TRBV5-1 to TRBJ2-6; possibly TRBD1 for D (5 bases). The CDR3 extends over 16 amino acids. The germline CDR1 and CDR2 sequences are SGHRS and YFSETQ. V dropped 5 bases and J dropped 2 bases, with 14 bases sitting between them. CDR3: CASSPQGFPGANVLTF. CDR3 sequence (DNA): TGCGCCAGCAGTCCCCAGGGTTTCCCTGGGGCCAACGTCCTGACTTTC.

This clone came up a few times. J is TRBJ2-7 and V is TRBV7-9, with a weak D call TRBD1 (6 bases). The V gene lost 4 bases and the J gene lost 4 bases, with 8 bases spanning the gap. Germline loops: CDR1 SEHNR, CDR2 FQNEAQ (reference sequence). The CDR3 is 12 amino acids. This chain's CDR3 is CASSSTGYEQYF. CDR3 DNA sequence: TGTGCCAGCAGCTCGACAGGTTACGAGCAGTACTTC.

The chain joins TRBV7-2 to TRBJ2-1; 12 positions agree with TRBD1. Unmatched junction bases numbered 10, after V lost 3 bases and J lost 7 bases. Germline V gives CDR1 SGHTA, CDR2 FQGNSA. The CDR3 consists of 17 residues. CDR3 region: CASSLEGTGGARNEQFF. CDR3 sequence (DNA): TGTGCCAGCAGCTTGGAGGGGACAGGGGGCGCGAGGAATGAGCAGTTCTTC.

J is TRBJ2-7 and V is TRBV7-9; TRBD1 matches at 8 bases. The V and J ends lost 0 bases and 2 bases, in that order; junction bases with no gene match: 6. The CDR3 sequence is 16 residues long. Germline lookup yields CDR1 SEHNR and CDR2 FQNEAQ (reference sequence). CDR3 sequence reads: CASSLATGTGTYEQYF. The CDR3 nucleotides read TGTGCCAGCAGCTTAGCGACCGGGACAGGCACCTACGAGCAGTACTTC.